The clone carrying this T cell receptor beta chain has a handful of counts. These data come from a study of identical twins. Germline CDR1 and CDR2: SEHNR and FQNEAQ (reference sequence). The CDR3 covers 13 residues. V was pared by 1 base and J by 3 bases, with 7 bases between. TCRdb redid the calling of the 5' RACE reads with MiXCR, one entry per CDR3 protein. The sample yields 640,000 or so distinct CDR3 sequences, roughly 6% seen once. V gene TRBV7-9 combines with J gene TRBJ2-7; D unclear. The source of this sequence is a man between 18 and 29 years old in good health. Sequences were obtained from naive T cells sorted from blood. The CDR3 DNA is TGTGCCAGCAGCTTAGGGGAATACTACGAGCAGTACGTC. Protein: CASSLGEYYEQYV.